This TCR beta chain was sequenced for a study of blood T cell repertoires in COVID-19. Study-wide context: The United States, Italy and Spain supplied acute and convalescent COVID-19 samples. Sources were T cells, B-cell-depleted T cells, or PBMCs; the material itself was cDNA or gDNA.

There are a few counts of this clone. Those enrolled in Seattle joined during active infection and were followed longitudinally afterward. Authors' analysis steps: How many nucleated cells were present was estimated from reference gene primer amplification. Only in-frame clones appear in the TCRdb table, and some are missing; sequencing was by immunoSEQ multiplex PCR. That table is the source of V, J and clone size, and D and trimming were worked out from the DNA. The table lists 100,000 to 150,000 clones, about 74% of them singletons. V dropped 1 base and J dropped 3; count of bases not matched to a gene: 2. Germline CDR1 is MGHRA and CDR2 is YSYEKL. The CDR3 sequence is 16 residues long.

The sequenced sample consisted of peripheral blood. This receptor was taken from an elderly man with COVID-19, enrolled during active disease. This sequence joins TRBV4-1 and TRBJ2-3; 12 bases are shared with TRBD2. The CDR3, as DNA: TGCGCCAGCAGCCAAGGACTAGCGGGAGTGACAGATACGCAGTATTTT. Protein sequence: CASSQGLAGVTDTQYF.